The 18 T cell receptor beta chains below were found in one sample sequenced in a study of T cells in Graves' hyperthyroidism and ophthalmopathy. The investigators amplified TCR beta CDR3 regions from RNA transcripts. First-round RT-PCR of the TCR CDR3 relied on the HTBI primer set. TCRdb reprocessed the multiplex PCR reads via MiXCR and lists one record per CDR3 protein. This table has 600,000 to 650,000 distinct CDR3 sequences, 15% to 20% appearing once. The sequenced sample was blood. Source of these receptors: a woman in her twenties or thirties with Graves' hyperthyroidism.

To note about this clonotype: This sequence may be a read error, since a much larger clone differs from it by one base. The chain joins TRBV6-1 to TRBJ1-1; the match to TRBD1 covers 9 bases. The CDR3 consists of 15 residues. V gave up 5 bases and J gave up 1 base; unmatched junction bases: 5. The germline CDR1 and CDR2 sequences are MNHNS and SASEGT. The CDR3 nucleotides are TGTGCCAGCAGTCACCCGGGACAGGGGAACACTGAAGCTTTCTTT. The encoded protein is CASSHPGQGNTEAFF.

This clonotype was recorded many times. The rearrangement joins TRBV18 to TRBJ2-7; 7 nucleotides align to TRBD1. The CDR3 consists of 15 residues. CDR1 and CDR2 (germline): KGHSH, LQKENI. J gave up 3 bases and V 3 bases, and 8 bases lay outside the gene matches. The CDR3 nucleotides read TGTGCCAGCTCACCTAGACAGGGCACTTTCTACGAGCAGTACTTC. Translation gives CASSPRQGTFYEQYF.

This clonotype was counted only a few times. This may be a read error, as it is one base from a much larger clone. The rearrangement uses TRBV2 and TRBJ2-3; no reliable D call. Trimming removed 4 bases from V and 5 bases from J, with 7 bases in between. The germline gives CDR1 SNHLY, CDR2 FYNNEI. The CDR3 has 12 amino acids. The CDR3 loop is CASSASGDTQYF. The CDR3 nucleotides are TGTGCCAGCAGTGCTTCTGGAGATACGCAGTATTTT. Filled out from reference TRBV2 and TRBJ2-3, the complete variable domain reads EPEVTQTPSHQVTQMGQEVILRCVPISNHLYFYWYRQILGQKVEFLVSFYNNEISEKSEIFDDQFSVERPDGSNFTLKIRSTKLEDSAMYFCASSASGDTQYFGPGTRLTVL.

In this sample, this clonotype turned up once. The chain is built from TRBV30 and TRBJ1-6; weak D call: TRBD1 (5 bases). In germline, CDR1 is GTSNPN, CDR2 SVGIG (reference sequence). The CDR3 is 13 residues long. V was clipped by 4 bases and J by 4 bases, with 8 bases between them. Here the CDR3 DNA reads TGTGCCTGGACGAGGACATATAATTCACCCCTCCACTTT. Amino acids: CAWTRTYNSPLHF.

This clonotype occurred many times. The gene calls are TRBV28 and TRBJ1-1; no definite D call. Trimming took off 3 bases at V and 4 bases at J, with 12 bases between the two ends. This CDR3 is 14 amino acids long. Germline V gene lookup returns CDR1 MDHEN and CDR2 SYDVKM. The CDR3 protein is CASSLAGYGTEAFF. CDR3 coding DNA: TGTGCCAGCAGTTTGGCAGGTTACGGCACTGAAGCTTTCTTT.

This clonotype came up a few times. V is TRBV7-2 and J is TRBJ1-6, with a possible D match to TRBD1 (5 bases). V was pared by 7 bases and J by 9 bases, with 16 bases between. CDR1 SGHTA and CDR2 FQGNSA come from the germline V gene. The CDR3 loop spans 14 amino acids. The CDR3 region is CASNWGGVGSPLHF. CDR3 DNA: TGTGCCAGCAACTGGGGGGGGGTTGGTTCACCCCTCCACTTT.

The table lists this clonotype with many counts. The rearrangement joins TRBV20-1 to TRBJ2-3; the D gene is possibly TRBD2 (6 bases). In germline, CDR1 is DFQATT, CDR2 SNEGSKA (reference sequence). Trimming removed 5 bases at V and 2 bases at J, with 17 bases between. CDR3 length: 15 residues. The CDR3, as DNA: TGCAGTGCTCCTTTTCCGGGACTTTACACAGATACGCAGTATTTT. Translated: CSAPFPGLYTDTQYF.

This clonotype was recorded many times. CDR3 in amino acids: CASGRGNHQDEQFF. CDR3 bases: TGTGCCAGCGGTAGGGGAAACCACCAGGATGAGCAGTTCTTC. This chain joins TRBV2 and TRBJ2-1; perhaps TRBD1 as D (5 bases). This CDR3 has 14 residues. Trimming removed 8 bases from V and 8 bases from J, with 19 bases in between. Per the germline V gene, CDR1 is SNHLY and CDR2 is FYNNEI.

This clonotype has only a few counts. The CDR3 here is CASSFWGSRGNEQFF. The DNA for the CDR3 is TGTGCCAGCAGCTTTTGGGGGAGTCGGGGCAATGAGCAGTTCTTC. This chain connects TRBV13 to TRBJ2-1; either TRBD1 or TRBD2 may supply D (5 bases each). The CDR3 contains 15 residues. The germline V gene encodes CDR1 PRHDT and CDR2 FYEKMQ (reference sequence). V lost 3 bases to trimming and J lost 6 bases, with 15 bases between them.

The rearrangement links TRBV30 to TRBJ1-5; D perhaps matches TRBD1 (5 bases). CDR1 is GTSNPN, CDR2 SVGIG, per germline (reference sequence). Trimming removed 1 base at V and 1 base at J, with 11 bases between. The CDR3 covers 15 residues. As DNA, the CDR3 is TGTGCCTGGAGTGGGGGCGCGGGAAGCAATCAGCCCCAGCATTTT. Residues: CAWSGGAGSNQPQHF.

V and J are TRBV28 and TRBJ2-5; D might be TRBD1 (6 bases). The CDR3 has 13 residues. The V end lost 0 bases, the J end lost 7 bases, and 9 bases lay between the germline ends. The germline gives CDR1 MDHEN, CDR2 SYDVKM. The DNA for the CDR3 is TGTGCCAGCAGTTTATGGGGGACACCGACCCAGTACTTC. As protein: CASSLWGTPTQYF.

The chain links TRBV27 to TRBJ1-1; the D is unclear. Trimming removed 1 base from V and 5 bases from J, with 14 bases in between. The V gene's germline CDR1 is MNHEY and CDR2 SMNVEV (reference sequence). This CDR3 contains 15 residues. CDR3 coding DNA: TGTGCCAGCAGTTTATTAAGAGAGGGTATAACTGAAGCTTTCTTT. Amino acid sequence: CASSLLREGITEAFF.

This clonotype was observed at least ten times. The chain employs TRBV3-1 and TRBJ2-7; the D gene could be TRBD1 or TRBD2 (5 bases each). The CDR3 sequence is 14 residues long. V lost 1 base and J lost 4, with 11 bases in between. Germline CDR1 reads LGHDT; CDR2 reads YNNKEL (reference sequence). CDR3 in DNA: TGTGCCAGCAGCCAAGCATGGGGACCTTACGAGCAGTACTTC. Protein sequence: CASSQAWGPYEQYF.

Many counts were recorded for this clonotype. This sequence joins TRBV24-1 and TRBJ2-1, with 15 bases that match TRBD2. This CDR3 region has 19 residues. J gave up 2 bases and V 3 bases, and 7 bases lay outside the gene matches. Germline-derived CDR1 and CDR2 are KGHDR and SFDVKD. The CDR3 region has the DNA TGTGCCACCAGTGATCCCGGACTAGCGGGAGGGCGCACCTACAATGAGCAGTTCTTC. Its translation: CATSDPGLAGGRTYNEQFF.

V and J are TRBV30 and TRBJ2-7, with 12 bases fitting TRBD2. This CDR3 comprises 15 residues. Germline-derived CDR1 and CDR2 are GTSNPN and SVGIG (reference sequence). Losses at the gene ends were 5 bases for V and 6 bases for J; bases not matched to a gene: 11. The CDR3 reads CAWAPGTSGSLEQYF. CDR3 DNA: TGTGCCTGGGCCCCCGGGACTAGCGGGTCGCTCGAGCAGTACTTC.

Details on this clonotype: A much larger clone differs by one base, so this may be a read error. The rearrangement joins TRBV6-2 or TRBV6-3 to TRBJ1-1; D ambiguous. Germline loops: CDR1 MNHEY, CDR2 SVGEGT. This CDR3 has 11 amino acids. The ends were cut back, 4 bases at V and 10 bases at J, with 10 bases in the middle. The CDR3 sequence: CASSFGESAFF. Written as DNA, the CDR3 is TGTGCCAGCAGTTTCGGGGAATCAGCTTTCTTT.

This clonotype was counted many times. The chain combines TRBV28 with TRBJ2-7, with D perhaps given as TRBD1 or TRBD2 (5 bases each). V was cut by 4 bases and J by 2 bases, with 12 bases left in between. Germline V gives CDR1 MDHEN, CDR2 SYDVKM. This CDR3 region has 14 residues. The CDR3 loop reads CASSSGPNPYEQYF. DNA for the CDR3: TGTGCCAGCAGTTCGGGACCCAATCCCTACGAGCAGTACTTC.

This clonotype was detected only a few times. The CDR3 nucleotides are TGCAGTGCTAGCCGGGACAGCACAGATACGCAGTATTTT. Protein: CSASRDSTDTQYF. This chain connects TRBV20-1 to TRBJ2-3, with D perhaps given as TRBD1 or TRBD2 (5 bases each). Germline lookup yields CDR1 DFQATT and CDR2 SNEGSKA (reference sequence). CDR3 length: 13 amino acids. V lost 3 bases to trimming and J lost 0 bases, with 7 bases between them.